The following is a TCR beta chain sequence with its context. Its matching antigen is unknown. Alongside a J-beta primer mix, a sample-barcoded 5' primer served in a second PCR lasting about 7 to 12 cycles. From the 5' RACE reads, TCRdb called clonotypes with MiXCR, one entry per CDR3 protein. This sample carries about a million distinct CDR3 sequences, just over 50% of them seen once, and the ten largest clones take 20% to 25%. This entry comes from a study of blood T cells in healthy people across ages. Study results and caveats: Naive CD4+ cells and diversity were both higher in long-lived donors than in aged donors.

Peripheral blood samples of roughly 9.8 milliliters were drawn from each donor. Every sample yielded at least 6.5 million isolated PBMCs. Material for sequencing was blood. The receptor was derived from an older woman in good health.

The CDR3 DNA follows: TGTGCCAGTACAAGCACCACAGGGCGTCGCAATCAGCCCCAGCATTTT. This translates into CASTSTTGRRNQPQHF. The chain combines TRBV19 with TRBJ1-5; the D gene is possibly TRBD1 (6 bases). Trimming cost V 7 bases and J 2 bases, with 18 bases left between them. The CDR3 totals 16 residues. Per the germline V gene, CDR1 is LNHDA and CDR2 is SQIVND (reference sequence).